The 27 T cell receptor beta chains given below trace back to one sample, sequenced in a study of blood T cell repertoires in COVID-19. The assay was immunoSEQ multiplex PCR, and TCRdb's table has in-frame clones only and misses some. In the table there are 200,000 to 250,000 clones, roughly 86% of which are singletons. Sequenced material: peripheral blood. These receptors all come from a woman aged 55-69 years who had recovered from COVID-19.

The chain recombines TRBV19 with TRBJ2-1, with TRBD2 identical over 8 bases. The trim removed 3 bases at V and 7 bases at J, leaving 14 bases unmatched. In germline, CDR1 is LNHDA, CDR2 SQIVND (reference sequence). The CDR3 length is 17 residues. CDR3 amino acids: CASSIPEPSGSLNEQFF. The CDR3 coding sequence is TGTGCCAGTAGTATTCCCGAGCCTAGCGGGTCCTTAAATGAGCAGTTCTTC.

The chain is built from TRBV7-2 and TRBJ2-7, with no clear D. With 5 bases removed from V and 1 base from J, the gap between germline ends came to 18 bases. Looked up from germline, CDR1 is SGHTA and CDR2 is FQGNSA. CDR3 length equals 16 residues. The CDR3 region has the DNA TGTGCCAGCAGCAAGAACAGATACAGTGGATCCTACGAGCAGTACTTC. Translation gives CASSKNRYSGSYEQYF.

This clone was picked up many times. The rearrangement joins TRBV13 to TRBJ2-5; 9 bases fit TRBD2. The CDR3 consists of 16 residues. Germline CDR1 PRHDT, CDR2 FYEKMQ (reference sequence). Trimming took 1 base from V and 4 from J; bases not matched to a gene: 7. CDR3 amino acids: CASSLEARGGRETQYF. The CDR3 nucleotides read TGTGCCAGCAGCTTAGAGGCGCGGGGGGGCCGAGAGACCCAGTACTTC.

The V gene is TRBV27, the J gene TRBJ2-7; 7 nucleotides match TRBD1. The ends lost 2 bases at V and 0 bases at J; junction bases unmatched: 4. Germline V CDR1 and CDR2: MNHEY, SMNVEV (reference sequence). The CDR3 runs 15 residues. CDR3 region: CASSLIQGYSYEQYF. DNA for the CDR3: TGTGCCAGCAGTTTAATACAGGGGTACTCCTACGAGCAGTACTTC.

The count of this clone is one. The chain recombines TRBV5-1 with TRBJ2-6; 8 nucleotides agree with TRBD1. The CDR3 spans 16 residues. Germline V CDR1 and CDR2: SGHRS, YFSETQ. With 6 bases clipped from V and 4 bases from J, the junction kept 9 bases outside the gene matches. This chain's CDR3 is CASTTQGASGANVLTF. DNA for the CDR3: TGCGCCAGCACCACTCAGGGGGCGAGCGGGGCCAACGTCCTGACTTTC.

The chain carries TRBV7-9 and TRBJ1-1; 10 nucleotides agree with TRBD1. V shed 5 bases and J 6 bases; nucleotides not matched to a gene: 6. The CDR3 totals 14 residues. Looked up from germline, CDR1 is SEHNR and CDR2 is FQNEAQ (reference sequence). CDR3 bases: TGTGCCAGCAGCCGGAGACAGGGGGCGGCTGAAGCTTTCTTT. Protein: CASSRRQGAAEAFF. Full variable domain (rest looked up from reference TRBV7-9 and TRBJ1-1): DTGVSQNPRHKITKRGQNVTFRCDPISEHNRLYWYRQTLGQGPEFLTYFQNEAQLEKSRLLSDRFSAERPKGSFSTLEIQRTEQGDSAMYLCASSRRQGAAEAFFGQGTRLTVV.

The chain is built from TRBV28 and TRBJ1-5; D may be TRBD1 (5 bases). The CDR3 is 16 amino acids. The V end lost 2 bases, the J end lost 2 bases, and 13 bases lay between the germline ends. CDR1 MDHEN and CDR2 SYDVKM come from the germline V gene. CDR3 region: CASSLLRGGGNQPQHF. In DNA form, the CDR3 reads TGTGCCAGCAGTTTACTACGGGGGGGTGGCAATCAGCCCCAGCATTTT. The variable domain in full, completed from reference TRBV28 and TRBJ1-5, reads DVKVTQSSRYLVKRTGEKVFLECVQDMDHENMFWYRQDPGLGLRLIYFSYDVKMKEKGDIPEGYSVSREKKERFSLILESASTNQTSMYLCASSLLRGGGNQPQHFGDGTRLSIL.

The chain employs TRBV3-1 (or the pseudogene TRBV3-2) and TRBJ1-2; D unresolved. CDR3 length: 16 amino acids. V gave up 2 bases and J gave up 4 bases, with 17 bases separating them. Germline assignment: CDR1 LGHDT and CDR2 YNNKEL (reference sequence). CDR3 sequence reads: CASSQYEGNLIYGYTF. DNA for the CDR3: TGTGCCAGCAGCCAATACGAGGGTAACCTAATCTATGGCTACACCTTC.

V usage is TRBV7-2 and J usage is TRBJ2-1, with 8 bases aligning to TRBD1. After removal of 6 bases from V and 9 bases from J, the junction contained 4 bases not matched to a gene. Germline-derived CDR1 and CDR2 are SGHTA and FQGNSA. CDR3 size: 12 residues. The CDR3, as DNA: TGTGCCAGCAGACGGACAGGGATTGAGCAGTTCTTC. This translates into CASRRTGIEQFF.

The V gene is TRBV19, the J gene TRBJ2-3, with D possibly TRBD2 on 5 matching bases. Per germline, CDR1 LNHDA and CDR2 SQIVND (reference sequence). The CDR3 spans 16 residues. V was trimmed by 1 base and J by 6 bases, leaving 17 bases between them. The CDR3 DNA sequence: TGTGCCAGTAGTATAGCGTTCCGGACTCATCGGGATACGCAGTATTTT. Its protein is CASSIAFRTHRDTQYF.

The count of this clone is one. In the same sample, other DNA sequences code for this CDR3. V usage is TRBV12-3 or TRBV12-4 and J usage is TRBJ1-5; D is unclear. Trimming took off 1 base at V and 6 bases at J, with 7 bases between the two ends. The CDR3 spans 13 residues. The CDR3 sequence: CASSLGSFQPQHF. The DNA of the CDR3 is TGTGCCAGCAGTTTAGGGAGTTTTCAGCCCCAGCATTTT.

This chain links TRBV5-6 with TRBJ2-2; 9 bases agree with TRBD2. The CDR3 contains 18 residues. Germline CDR1 SGHDT, CDR2 YYEEEE. Trimming took 4 bases from V and 1 from J; bases not matched to a gene: 11. CDR3 bases: TGTGCCAGCAGCACCCGCCGGAGACTAGCGGTGAACACCGGGGAGCTGTTTTTT. Translation: CASSTRRRLAVNTGELFF.

V usage is TRBV27 and J usage is TRBJ1-2; D might be TRBD1 (5 bases). Germline V gives CDR1 MNHEY, CDR2 SMNVEV (reference sequence). This CDR3 has 13 residues. With 7 bases removed from V and 0 bases from J, the gap between germline ends came to 9 bases. In DNA, the CDR3 is TGTGCCAGCACAGACAGACCTAACTATGGCTACACCTTC. It specifies CASTDRPNYGYTF.

In this sample, this clone turned up a few times. CDR3 sequence: CASSPDGGNTEAFF. CDR3 DNA sequence: TGTGCCAGCAGCCCCGACGGGGGGAACACTGAAGCTTTCTTT. The chain uses TRBV5-4 and TRBJ1-1, with a weak D call TRBD1 (5 bases). The CDR3 spans 14 residues. V was cut by 4 bases and J by 1 base, with 11 bases left in between. CDR1 and CDR2 (germline): SGHNT, YYREEE (reference sequence).

CDR3 protein: CASVRVTGIASPLHF. CDR3 nucleotides: TGCGCCAGCGTTAGAGTCACAGGGATTGCTTCACCCCTCCACTTT. The genes are TRBV10-1 and TRBJ1-6, with D maybe TRBD1 (6 bases). The germline V gene has CDR1 WNHNN and CDR2 SYGVQD (reference sequence). Trimming removed 8 bases at V and 9 bases at J, with 20 bases between. CDR3 length: 15 amino acids.

V usage is TRBV7-2 and J usage is TRBJ2-3, with TRBD2 identical over 7 bases. J lost 7 bases, V lost 2 bases, and 6 bases had no gene match. The CDR3 runs to 14 residues. Germline lookup yields CDR1 SGHTA and CDR2 FQGNSA. The CDR3 loop is CASSLLQRGHTQYF. DNA of the CDR3: TGTGCCAGCAGCTTACTCCAGCGGGGACATACGCAGTATTTT.

V and J are TRBV18 and TRBJ2-3; the match to TRBD2 covers 10 bases. The V segment lost 3 bases and the J segment 2 bases; nucleotides outside the gene matches: 8. Germline CDR1 reads KGHSH; CDR2 reads LQKENI. The CDR3 extends over 17 amino acids. DNA for the CDR3: TGTGCCAGCTCACCCCTTTCCGGGACTAGCGACACAGATACGCAGTATTTT. Translated: CASSPLSGTSDTDTQYF. The full variable domain, completed using reference TRBV18 and TRBJ2-3, is NAGVMQNPRHLVRRRGQEARLRCSPMKGHSHVYWYRQLPEEGLKFMVYLQKENIIDESGMPKERFSAEFPKEGPSILRIQQVVRGDSAAYFCASSPLSGTSDTDTQYFGPGTRLTVL.

This rearrangement joins TRBV7-2 to TRBJ1-2; 9 bases are shared with TRBD1. This CDR3 is built from 14 residues. Trimming took 5 bases from V and 8 from J; bases not matched to a gene: 9. Germline lookup yields CDR1 SGHTA and CDR2 FQGNSA. The CDR3 DNA follows: TGTGCCAGCAGCCTGGCACAGGGGGCTGGGGGCTACACCTTC. Its protein product is CASSLAQGAGGYTF. Supplemented by reference TRBV7-2 and TRBJ1-2, the full variable domain reads GAGVSQSPSNKVTEKGKDVELRCDPISGHTALYWYRQSLGQGLEFLIYFQGNSAPDKSGLPSDRFSAERTGGSVSTLTIQRTQQEDSAVYLCASSLAQGAGGYTFGSGTRLTVV.

This clone was seen only a few times. The chain combines TRBV2 with TRBJ2-7; D might be TRBD2 (7 bases). This CDR3 has 14 amino acids. Trimming left V 8 bases short and J 2 bases short, with 16 bases between. CDR1 is SNHLY and CDR2 is FYNNEI in the germline V gene. The CDR3 protein is CASDGGGLTYEQYF. The CDR3 nucleotides are TGTGCCAGCGATGGGGGGGGCCTCACCTACGAGCAGTACTTC. Looking up the rest from reference TRBV2 and TRBJ2-7 gives the full variable domain: EPEVTQTPSHQVTQMGQEVILRCVPISNHLYFYWYRQILGQKVEFLVSFYNNEISEKSEIFDDQFSVERPDGSNFTLKIRSTKLEDSAMYFCASDGGGLTYEQYFGPGTRLTVT.

The rearrangement joins TRBV24-1 to TRBJ2-5; tentative D call: TRBD1 (6 bases). The CDR3 consists of 12 residues. Trimming cost V 9 bases and J 2 bases, with 9 bases left between them. The germline gives CDR1 KGHDR, CDR2 SFDVKD. The CDR3 DNA reads TGTGCCACCGCAGGGGATCAAGAGACCCAGTACTTC. Its protein is CATAGDQETQYF.

The rearrangement joins TRBV7-2 to TRBJ2-7; no firm D call. V was trimmed by 3 bases and J by 2 bases, leaving 11 bases between them. There are 14 residues in the CDR3. CDR1 is SGHTA, CDR2 FQGNSA, per germline. DNA for the CDR3: TGTGCCAGCAGCTTCTGGGCCGACACCTACGAGCAGTACTTC. This codes for CASSFWADTYEQYF. The full variable domain, completed using reference TRBV7-2 and TRBJ2-7, is GAGVSQSPSNKVTEKGKDVELRCDPISGHTALYWYRQSLGQGLEFLIYFQGNSAPDKSGLPSDRFSAERTGGSVSTLTIQRTQQEDSAVYLCASSFWADTYEQYFGPGTRLTVT.

Comments on this clone: Within the sample, other DNA sequences also encode this same CDR3. Here the CDR3 DNA reads TGTGCCAGCAGCCAATCCAGCGAGCAGTACTTC. Translation gives CASSQSSEQYF. This chain uses TRBV3-1 (or the pseudogene TRBV3-2) with TRBJ2-7; D gene uncertain. The germline V gene encodes CDR1 LGHDT and CDR2 YNNKEL (reference sequence). The V and J ends lost 2 bases and 6 bases respectively, with 5 bases between them. This CDR3 contains 11 residues.

The chain recombines TRBV6-5 with TRBJ1-5; no definite D call. Trimming left V 0 bases short and J 0 bases short, with 9 bases between. Germline V CDR1 and CDR2: MNHEY, SVGAGI. This CDR3 is built from 16 residues. The CDR3 sequence: CASSYSPGNSNQPQHF. The CDR3 nucleotides are TGTGCCAGCAGTTACTCCCCCGGGAATAGCAATCAGCCCCAGCATTTT.

The chain has TRBV7-2 and TRBJ2-1; a weak D match, TRBD2 (6 bases). The CDR3 runs 16 residues. From germline, CDR1 is SGHTA and CDR2 FQGNSA. The V and J ends lost 1 base and 2 bases respectively, with 12 bases between them. DNA for the CDR3: TGTGCCAGCAGCTTAGTGTCGGGGGTGACCTACAATGAGCAGTTCTTC. The encoded protein is CASSLVSGVTYNEQFF. The full variable domain, in which reference TRBV7-2 and TRBJ2-1 provide the parts outside the CDR3, is GAGVSQSPSNKVTEKGKDVELRCDPISGHTALYWYRQSLGQGLEFLIYFQGNSAPDKSGLPSDRFSAERTGGSVSTLTIQRTQQEDSAVYLCASSLVSGVTYNEQFFGPGTRLTVL.

The chain couples TRBV27 to TRBJ2-4; 10 bases map to TRBD2. The CDR3 spans 19 residues. From germline, CDR1 is MNHEY and CDR2 SMNVEV (reference sequence). Unmatched junction bases numbered 11, after V lost 3 bases and J lost 0 bases. The DNA of the CDR3 is TGTGCCAGCAGTTTCCGACCCCTTCTAGCGGGGGTAGCCAAAAACATTCAGTACTTC. It yields the protein CASSFRPLLAGVAKNIQYF.

V usage is TRBV6-5 and J usage is TRBJ2-7; perhaps TRBD1 as D (6 bases). CDR1 and CDR2 from the germline V gene are MNHEY and SVGAGI. CDR3 length equals 13 residues. The ends were cut back, 6 bases at V and 7 bases at J, with 16 bases in the middle. CDR3 residues: CASRNSDRIEQYF. In nucleotides, the CDR3 is TGTGCCAGCAGGAACAGCGACAGGATTGAGCAGTACTTC.

The chain carries TRBV7-2 and TRBJ2-5; 8 positions agree with TRBD2. Germline loops: CDR1 SGHTA, CDR2 FQGNSA. The CDR3 totals 16 residues. Germline trimming cut 5 bases from V and 5 bases from J; bases unmatched to any gene: 13. CDR3 loop: CASSPGTRRGGETQYF. The CDR3 coding sequence is TGTGCCAGCAGCCCCGGGACTAGAAGGGGGGGGGAGACCCAGTACTTC.